Below, 30 T cell receptor beta chains from the same sample are listed, as sequenced in a study of cytomegalovirus exposure and HLA in healthy donors. 13 Jbeta primers and 60 Vbeta primers were used for the PCR. Using immunoSEQ multiplex PCR, the repertoire was profiled, and TCRdb retains in-frame clones only, with some absent. The data hold a few hundred thousand clones, with over 75% observed a single time. The sequenced material came from PBMCs. Receptors were obtained from a girl aged 2-15 years in good health and CMV-seronegative.

The rearrangement joins TRBV5-6 to TRBJ1-4; 9 nucleotides match TRBD1. The CDR3 covers 12 residues. Per the germline V gene, CDR1 is SGHDT and CDR2 is YYEEEE. After removal of 3 bases from V and 14 bases from J, the junction contained 5 bases not matched to a gene. The CDR3 sequence is CASSSGTGPLFF. The CDR3 region has the DNA TGTGCCAGCAGCTCGGGGACAGGGCCCCTGTTTTTT.

The table lists this clone with a count of one. The chain carries TRBV5-6 and TRBJ1-2; the D gene is possibly TRBD1 (6 bases). Looked up from germline, CDR1 is SGHDT and CDR2 is YYEEEE. Trimming removed 1 base from V and 2 bases from J, with 9 bases in between. The CDR3 is 14 residues long. The CDR3 DNA sequence: TGTGCCAGCAGCTTGCAAACAGGGAACTATGGCTACACCTTC. This sequence encodes CASSLQTGNYGYTF.

A few counts support this clone. This chain joins TRBV6-1 and TRBJ2-7, with a tentative D call TRBD2 (5 bases). Germline CDR1 is MNHNS and CDR2 is SASEGT. There are 12 residues in the CDR3. The ends were cut back, 8 bases at V and 2 bases at J, with 10 bases in the middle. The CDR3 region has the DNA TGTGCCAGCGGTCGGGAAGCCTACGAGCAGTACTTC. Amino acids: CASGREAYEQYF.

This rearrangement joins TRBV6-1 to TRBJ2-1, with 11 bases aligning to TRBD2. The CDR3 has 14 amino acids. V lost 7 bases and J lost 6; bases outside the gene matches: 5. CDR1 is MNHNS and CDR2 is SASEGT in the germline V gene. CDR3 residues: CASNKLAGVNEQFF. The CDR3 DNA reads as TGTGCCAGCAATAAACTAGCGGGAGTCAATGAGCAGTTCTTC.

In this sample, this clone turned up a few times. CDR3 sequence reads: CASNREGNTEAFF. In DNA, the CDR3 is TGTGCCAGCAATCGGGAGGGGAACACTGAAGCTTTCTTT. The rearrangement uses TRBV2 and TRBJ1-1; D not certain. The germline V gene has CDR1 SNHLY and CDR2 FYNNEI. The CDR3 loop spans 13 amino acids. The V gene lost 7 bases and the J gene lost 1 base, with 10 bases spanning the gap.

The rearrangement joins TRBV29-1 to TRBJ1-1; D gene uncertain. Trimming shortened V by 5 bases and J by 1 base, and 14 bases separated the two germline ends. CDR3 length: 14 residues. The germline V gene has CDR1 SQVTM and CDR2 ANQGSEA. This CDR3 reads CSVTGLAKNTEAFF. The CDR3 DNA reads TGCAGCGTTACCGGACTGGCAAAGAACACTGAAGCTTTCTTT.

This clone was observed a handful of times. V and J are TRBV2 and TRBJ2-7; 9 bases are shared with TRBD1. With V trimmed by 6 bases and J by 4 bases, 7 bases remained unmatched. Looked up from germline, CDR1 is SNHLY and CDR2 is FYNNEI. CDR3 length: 14 residues. CDR3 loop: CASSDGQGRYEQYF. The CDR3 DNA follows: TGTGCCAGCAGCGACGGACAGGGGCGGTACGAGCAGTACTTC.

The chain has TRBV7-3 and TRBJ2-2; 7 bases line up with TRBD2. The CDR3 sequence is 15 residues long. J gave up 6 bases and V 5 bases, and 9 bases lay outside the gene matches. Germline V CDR1 and CDR2: SGHTA, FQGTGA. The CDR3 is CASSLSLAGAGELFF. The CDR3 bases are TGTGCCAGCAGCCTTTCCTTGGCGGGAGCCGGGGAGCTGTTTTTT.

The count of this clone is one. The chain employs TRBV29-1 and TRBJ2-5; TRBD2 matches at 7 bases. With the DNA end fitting TRBJ2-7 better, the J assignment may be wrong. The CDR3 has 14 residues. The germline gives CDR1 SQVTM, CDR2 ANQGSEA. The CDR3 nucleotides read TGCAGCGTTGTCGCAGCGGGACTTTCCTACGAGCAGTACTTC. Encoded protein: CSVVAAGLSYEQYF.

The chain couples TRBV12-5 to TRBJ2-1; maybe TRBD2 (6 bases). The germline V and J ends were trimmed by 6 bases and 4 bases, with 19 bases remaining between them. The CDR3 loop spans 16 amino acids. In germline, CDR1 is LGHNT, CDR2 FRNRAP. CDR3 sequence (DNA): TGTGCTAGTGGCCCCATGTGGGAGGACCTGTACAATGAGCAGTTCTTC. It translates to CASGPMWEDLYNEQFF.

The chain has TRBV27 and TRBJ2-1, with 7 bases that match TRBD1. CDR3 length equals 12 residues. Germline V gives CDR1 MNHEY, CDR2 SMNVEV (reference sequence). After removal of 6 bases from V and 8 bases from J, the junction contained 4 bases not matched to a gene. The CDR3 loop reads CASSPRGHEQFF. CDR3 DNA sequence: TGTGCCAGCAGCCCTAGGGGGCATGAGCAGTTCTTC.

The sample holds a few counts of this clone. The chain carries TRBV18 and TRBJ1-4; 8 nucleotides align to TRBD1. With V trimmed by 0 bases and J by 11 bases, 14 bases remained unmatched. Germline-derived CDR1 and CDR2 are KGHSH and LQKENI. This CDR3 comprises 17 residues. The chain's CDR3 is CASSPPVLRTGPEKLFF. DNA of the CDR3: TGTGCCAGCTCACCACCGGTACTAAGGACAGGGCCCGAGAAACTGTTTTTT.

V usage is TRBV2 and J usage is TRBJ2-3, with a weak D call TRBD1 (6 bases). CDR1 is SNHLY, CDR2 FYNNEI, per germline. V was trimmed by 6 bases and J by 0 bases, leaving 16 bases between them. CDR3 length: 16 amino acids. The CDR3 bases are TGTGCCAGCAGCAAATACGGACAGCATAGCACAGATACGCAGTATTTT. Protein sequence: CASSKYGQHSTDTQYF. The whole variable domain, filled in from reference TRBV2 and TRBJ2-3, reads EPEVTQTPSHQVTQMGQEVILRCVPISNHLYFYWYRQILGQKVEFLVSFYNNEISEKSEIFDDQFSVERPDGSNFTLKIRSTKLEDSAMYFCASSKYGQHSTDTQYFGPGTRLTVL.

In its sample, this clone was seen a few times. This chain connects TRBV5-4 to TRBJ2-2; tentative D call: TRBD1 (5 bases). V lost 2 bases and J 4 bases, leaving 12 bases between the germline ends. CDR1 is SGHNT and CDR2 is YYREEE in the germline V gene (reference sequence). The CDR3 totals 15 residues. The CDR3 is CASSLQAGSTGELFF. The CDR3 nucleotides read TGTGCCAGCAGCTTACAGGCTGGCAGCACCGGGGAGCTGTTTTTT.

J is TRBJ1-1 and V is TRBV6-5, with D perhaps matching TRBD1 (6 bases). Between the trimmed V and J ends, which lost 4 bases and 1 base, there was a span of 16 bases. This CDR3 is 16 amino acids long. Germline V gene sequence: CDR1 MNHEY, CDR2 SVGAGI. This CDR3 is CASSLRGGGRNTEAFF. CDR3 nucleotides: TGTGCCAGCAGTTTACGGGGCGGGGGGCGGAACACTGAAGCTTTCTTT.

This clone appeared once. The chain has TRBV6-6 and TRBJ2-3; TRBD2 matches at 9 bases. CDR3 length equals 14 residues. Germline V lookup: CDR1 MNHNY, CDR2 SVGAGI (reference sequence). Trimming at V came to 7 bases and at J to 4 bases, leaving 6 bases not matched to a gene. The CDR3 sequence: CASTGRGGADTQYF. The CDR3 coding sequence is TGTGCCAGCACGGGGCGCGGGGGGGCAGATACGCAGTATTTT.

The V gene is TRBV5-6, the J gene TRBJ2-1, with TRBD1 matching 10 bases. The V and J ends lost 4 bases and 10 bases, in that order; junction bases with no gene match: 8. The germline CDR1 and CDR2 sequences are SGHDT and YYEEEE. The CDR3 is 14 amino acids. The DNA for the CDR3 is TGTGCCAGCAGCGCGGGACAGGGGAGTATAGAGCAGTTCTTC. Its translation: CASSAGQGSIEQFF.

This clone was recorded a few times. The chain is built from TRBV5-4 and TRBJ2-3, with 7 bases that match TRBD2. Germline V lookup: CDR1 SGHNT, CDR2 YYREEE (reference sequence). The CDR3 loop spans 16 amino acids. Trimming removed 4 bases from V and 2 bases from J; junction bases left unmatched: 10. The DNA of the CDR3 is TGTGCCAGCAGCGGATTATCGGGGGGAATCACAGATACGCAGTATTTT. It specifies CASSGLSGGITDTQYF.

This rearrangement joins TRBV7-2 to TRBJ2-3; possible D gene TRBD2, 6 bases. Trimming left V 5 bases short and J 5 bases short, with 14 bases between. Germline CDR1 is SGHTA and CDR2 is FQGNSA. CDR3 length: 14 amino acids. As DNA, the CDR3 is TGTGCCAGCAGCGGTGGGACTCCCGGAGATACGCAGTATTTT. This codes for CASSGGTPGDTQYF.

The V and J genes are TRBV5-1 and TRBJ1-1; no reliable D call. Trimming stripped 5 bases from V and 3 bases from J, with 8 bases between. The V gene's germline CDR1 is SGHRS and CDR2 YFSETQ. The CDR3 has 12 amino acids. CDR3 DNA: TGCGCCAGCAGATACGGAGACACTGAAGCTTTCTTT. This codes for CASRYGDTEAFF.

This chain uses TRBV30 with TRBJ1-3; D is possibly TRBD1 (5 bases). Trimming pared 3 bases from V and 4 bases from J, leaving 10 bases between. The germline V gene has CDR1 GTSNPN and CDR2 SVGIG (reference sequence). The CDR3 has 13 amino acids. CDR3 in amino acids: CAWSVNRGNTIYF. The DNA for the CDR3 is TGTGCCTGGAGCGTCAACAGGGGAAACACCATATATTTT.

The chain couples TRBV5-6 to TRBJ1-3; D possibly corresponds to TRBD1 (5 bases). Between the trimmed V and J ends, which lost 4 bases and 1 base, there was a span of 21 bases. CDR1 and CDR2 (germline): SGHDT, YYEEEE. CDR3 length: 18 residues. This CDR3 is CASSRLQGIGSSGNTIYF. CDR3 DNA: TGTGCCAGCAGCAGGCTTCAGGGAATCGGCTCTTCTGGAAACACCATATATTTT. Based on the CDR3 plus reference TRBV5-6 and TRBJ1-3, the full variable domain is DAGVTQSPTHLIKTRGQQVTLRCSPKSGHDTVSWYQQALGQGPQFIFQYYEEEERQRGNFPDRFSGHQFPNYSSELNVNALLLGDSALYLCASSRLQGIGSSGNTIYFGEGSWLTVV.

The chain has TRBV7-2 and TRBJ2-3; 7 nucleotides line up with TRBD2. The CDR3 sequence is 14 residues long. Germline lookup yields CDR1 SGHTA and CDR2 FQGNSA. V lost 1 base and J lost 5; bases outside the gene matches: 3. The CDR3 is CASSLDGLGDTQYF. CDR3 bases: TGTGCCAGCAGCTTAGACGGACTAGGAGATACGCAGTATTTT. Full variable domain (outside the CDR3, taken from reference TRBV7-2 and TRBJ2-3): GAGVSQSPSNKVTEKGKDVELRCDPISGHTALYWYRQSLGQGLEFLIYFQGNSAPDKSGLPSDRFSAERTGGSVSTLTIQRTQQEDSAVYLCASSLDGLGDTQYFGPGTRLTVL.

This clone came up a few times. The rearrangement links TRBV7-9 to TRBJ1-4; 8 nucleotides line up with TRBD1. This CDR3 is built from 15 residues. CDR1 is SEHNR and CDR2 is FQNEAQ in the germline V gene (reference sequence). V trimming: 2 bases; J trimming: 5 bases; junction bases outside the gene matches: 4. The CDR3 loop is CASSLWTGPNEKLFF. DNA for the CDR3: TGTGCCAGCAGCTTATGGACAGGGCCCAATGAAAAACTGTTTTTT.

CDR3 residues: CASSFIRGGGNTIYF. The CDR3 bases are TGTGCCAGCAGTTTCATCCGCGGGGGGGGAAACACCATATATTTT. The V and J genes are TRBV6-5 and TRBJ1-3; D might be TRBD1 (5 bases). V was pared by 4 bases and J by 4 bases, with 14 bases between. The CDR3 loop spans 15 amino acids. Germline V lookup: CDR1 MNHEY, CDR2 SVGAGI.

This clone has a single count. The V gene is TRBV27, the J gene TRBJ2-3; D gene ambiguous. Per the germline V gene, CDR1 is MNHEY and CDR2 is SMNVEV (reference sequence). The CDR3 length is 11 residues. The V end was cut by 6 bases, the J end by 2 bases, with 3 bases between. The CDR3 DNA sequence: TGTGCCAGCAGCAACACAGATACGCAGTATTTT. It specifies CASSNTDTQYF.

The rearrangement links TRBV2 to TRBJ2-3, with 9 bases fitting TRBD2. The CDR3 covers 17 residues. V dropped 0 bases and J dropped 7; count of bases not matched to a gene: 11. The germline gives CDR1 SNHLY, CDR2 FYNNEI. The CDR3 is CASSEALRRTSVHTQYF. In DNA, the CDR3 is TGTGCCAGCAGTGAAGCGCTTCGTCGGACTAGCGTGCATACGCAGTATTTT.

This chain joins TRBV12-1 and TRBJ1-1; TRBD1 is the table's D call, not checked against the DNA. TRBV12-1 is a listed pseudogene. The CDR3 runs 13 residues. The CDR3 DNA reads TGTGCCAGCAGCTTTGGGGACAGGGATGAAGCTTTCTTT. Its protein is CASSFGDRDEAFF.

The chain recombines TRBV2 with TRBJ1-1; tentatively, D is TRBD1 (5 bases). Germline V gene data show CDR1 as SNHLY and CDR2 as FYNNEI. The V and J ends lost 7 bases and 0 bases respectively, with 9 bases between them. CDR3 length: 13 amino acids. In DNA, the CDR3 is TGTGCCAGCACCGAACAGGTGAACACTGAAGCTTTCTTT. It translates to CASTEQVNTEAFF.

This chain connects TRBV14 to TRBJ2-5; TRBD2 matches 7 bases. CDR1 is SGHDN, CDR2 FVKESK, per germline. The ends lost 6 bases at V and 3 bases at J; junction bases unmatched: 19. This CDR3 spans 18 amino acids. The CDR3 sequence is CASSPFRGRALEKETQYF. CDR3 DNA sequence: TGTGCCAGCAGTCCCTTTAGAGGGAGGGCCCTAGAAAAAGAGACCCAGTACTTC.